Listed below are T cell receptor beta chains from one sample, sequenced in a study of blood T cell repertoires in COVID-19. TCRdb's copy holds only in-frame clones and misses some; the assay was immunoSEQ multiplex PCR. This sample has roughly 130,000 clones, with almost 85% found just once. The sample consisted of PBMCs or T cells enriched from blood (not recorded which). The receptors derive from a woman aged 50 to 60 with acute COVID-19. CDR3s include the opening cysteine and the closing phenylalanine or tryptophan. A D gene is named only where the DNA matches it firmly. Clone size is not always given. Where it is, it says once, few, many or a class for expanded clones.

v_gene: TRBV5-4; len: 15; d_gene: TRBD1; abundance: once; j_gene: TRBJ1-6; CDR3aa: CASSLDQGAHSPLHF; CDR3nt: TGTGCCAGCAGCCTGGACCAGGGGGCACATTCACCCCTCCACTTT
v_gene: TRBV6-5; len: 15; d_gene: .; abundance: .; j_gene: TRBJ1-1; CDR3aa: CASRGEEAGSTEAFF; CDR3nt: TGTGCCAGCAGGGGGGAGGAGGCGGGGAGCACTGAAGCTTTCTTT
v_gene: TRBV27; len: 16; d_gene: .; abundance: .; j_gene: TRBJ2-1; CDR3aa: CASSPLSFRSYNEQFF; CDR3nt: TGTGCCAGCAGCCCCCTAAGTTTCCGCTCCTACAATGAGCAGTTCTTC
v_gene: TRBV19; len: 17; d_gene: .; abundance: once; j_gene: TRBJ1-5; CDR3aa: CASSIVKPINSNQPQHF; CDR3nt: TGTGCCAGTAGTATAGTCAAACCTATTAATAGCAATCAGCCCCAGCATTTT
v_gene: TRBV7-2; len: 17; d_gene: TRBD1; abundance: .; j_gene: TRBJ1-2; CDR3aa: CASSYPTGTGSIYGYTF; CDR3nt: TGTGCCAGCAGCTACCCTACCGGGACAGGCTCCATCTATGGCTACACCTTC
v_gene: TRBV3-1/TRBV3-2; len: 14; d_gene: .; abundance: .; j_gene: TRBJ1-1; CDR3aa: CASNQGTGNTEAFF; CDR3nt: TGTGCCAGCAACCAAGGTACGGGGAACACTGAAGCTTTCTTT
v_gene: TRBV7-7; len: 14; d_gene: .; abundance: .; j_gene: TRBJ2-1; CDR3aa: CASSSMGGSNEQFF; CDR3nt: TGTGCCAGCAGCTCGATGGGGGGTTCGAATGAGCAGTTCTTC
v_gene: TRBV2; len: 12; d_gene: .; abundance: .; j_gene: TRBJ1-2; CDR3aa: CASRRQTYGYTF; CDR3nt: TGTGCCAGCAGAAGACAGACCTATGGCTACACCTTC
v_gene: TRBV6-6; len: 15; d_gene: .; abundance: .; j_gene: TRBJ2-1; CDR3aa: CASSLKSAGGYEQFF; CDR3nt: TGTGCCAGCAGTCTAAAGTCCGCGGGCGGTTATGAGCAGTTCTTC
v_gene: TRBV30; len: 12; d_gene: .; abundance: few; j_gene: TRBJ1-2; CDR3aa: CAWTASTGGYTF; CDR3nt: TGTGCCTGGACCGCGAGTACGGGTGGCTACACCTTC
v_gene: TRBV12-5; len: 11; d_gene: .; abundance: few; j_gene: TRBJ2-3; CDR3aa: CASGRGDTQYF; CDR3nt: TGTGCTAGTGGTAGAGGGGATACGCAGTATTTT
v_gene: TRBV15; len: 18; d_gene: .; abundance: .; j_gene: TRBJ1-3; CDR3aa: CATSRESRGTPSGNTIYF; CDR3nt: TGTGCCACCAGCAGAGAGAGCAGGGGAACCCCCTCTGGAAACACCATATATTTT
v_gene: TRBV7-9; len: 15; d_gene: .; abundance: .; j_gene: TRBJ1-4; CDR3aa: CASSFVGGTGEKLFF; CDR3nt: TGTGCCAGCAGCTTTGTTGGGGGCACAGGCGAAAAACTGTTTTTT
v_gene: TRBV30; len: 15; d_gene: .; abundance: .; j_gene: TRBJ1-4; CDR3aa: CAWSQTGKYNEKLFF; CDR3nt: TGTGCCTGGAGTCAAACCGGGAAATATAATGAAAAACTGTTTTTT